This passage covers 25 T cell receptor beta chains from one sample sequenced in a study of beta chain features in type 1 diabetes. Study-wide points: People with Type 1 diabetes carried modestly yet significantly shorter TCRB CDR3s in all four CD4+ subsets.

No antigen has been identified for these receptors. Reverse transcribing all isolated RNA meant expressed TCRB transcripts were sequenced. Assay used: immunoSEQ multiplex PCR; TCRdb lists only in-frame clones, some missing. The table records tens of thousands of clones, roughly 70% of them present only once. Sample: stem cell memory CD4+ T cells from blood. These receptors were taken from a woman aged 40 to 55 with type 1 diabetes.

This sequence joins TRBV5-4 and TRBJ2-1; 12 nucleotides agree with TRBD1. The V segment lost 0 bases and the J segment 8 bases; nucleotides outside the gene matches: 6. The CDR3 totals 16 residues. Germline CDR1 reads SGHNT; CDR2 reads YYREEE (reference sequence). The CDR3 coding sequence is TGTGCCAGCAGCTTGGGGGGGGGACAGGGGGCCTATGAGCAGTTCTTC. Its protein product is CASSLGGGQGAYEQFF.

This chain uses TRBV28 with TRBJ2-5; the D is unclear. In germline, CDR1 is MDHEN, CDR2 SYDVKM. V was shortened by 5 bases and J by 5 bases, with 9 bases between the two germline ends. CDR3 length equals 12 residues. For the CDR3, the DNA is TGTGCCAGCAGTCCCCCGGAGGAGACCCAGTACTTC. Amino acid sequence: CASSPPEETQYF.

This sequence joins TRBV28 and TRBJ1-3; 11 bases are shared with TRBD1. The junction had 17 bases not matched to a gene; V was cut back by 5 bases and J by 2 bases. The CDR3 sequence is 20 residues long. Germline loops: CDR1 MDHEN, CDR2 SYDVKM. The CDR3: CASSDLMGQGDERAGNTIYF. CDR3 DNA sequence: TGTGCCAGCAGTGACCTGATGGGACAGGGGGACGAAAGGGCTGGAAACACCATATATTTT.

This clone was counted only a few times. This sequence joins TRBV29-1 and TRBJ2-3, with a tentative D call TRBD1 (5 bases). The V and J ends lost 1 base and 5 bases respectively, with 13 bases between them. This CDR3 contains 14 residues. In germline, CDR1 is SQVTM, CDR2 ANQGSEA. CDR3 residues: CSVEGQGGQDTQYF. The CDR3 DNA reads TGCAGCGTTGAAGGCCAGGGTGGTCAAGATACGCAGTATTTT.

DNA of the CDR3: TGTGCCAGCAGTTACCTTCCGACAGGTAACATTCAGTACTTC. It translates to CASSYLPTGNIQYF. The V and J genes are TRBV6-5 and TRBJ2-4; perhaps TRBD1 as D (6 bases). In germline, CDR1 is MNHEY, CDR2 SVGAGI. This CDR3 comprises 14 residues. Trimming stripped 2 bases from V and 7 bases from J, with 12 bases between.

The chain links TRBV30 to TRBJ1-1, with D possibly matching TRBD1 (5 bases). V was shortened by 0 bases and J by 0 bases, with 11 bases between the two germline ends. The germline gives CDR1 GTSNPN, CDR2 SVGIG (reference sequence). The CDR3 loop spans 15 amino acids. The CDR3 reads CAWSVAGRVNTEAFF. CDR3 DNA: TGTGCCTGGAGTGTAGCAGGGCGAGTGAACACTGAAGCTTTCTTT.

This rearrangement joins TRBV7-8 to TRBJ2-6, with D perhaps matching TRBD1 (5 bases). Germline V gene lookup returns CDR1 SGHVS and CDR2 FQNEAQ. Trimming left V 5 bases short and J 2 bases short, with 22 bases between. This CDR3 comprises 19 residues. CDR3 sequence: CASSLRQGHRSAGANVLTF. In nucleotides, the CDR3 is TGTGCCAGCAGCCTTCGACAAGGGCACAGGTCGGCTGGGGCCAACGTCCTGACTTTC.

This chain joins TRBV7-8 and TRBJ1-5; D is undetermined. The V gene lost 5 bases and the J gene lost 3 bases, with 14 bases spanning the gap. In germline, CDR1 is SGHVS, CDR2 FQNEAQ. The length of the CDR3 is 15 residues. CDR3 in DNA: TGTGCCAGCAGCGCCCTTAGGCGGCTCAATCAGCCCCAGCATTTT. Translation gives CASSALRRLNQPQHF. The full variable domain, with the rest looked up from reference TRBV7-8 and TRBJ1-5, is GAGVSQSPRYKVAKRGQDVALRCDPISGHVSLFWYQQALGQGPEFLTYFQNEAQLDKSGLPSDRFFAERPEGSVSTLKIQRTQQEDSAVYLCASSALRRLNQPQHFGDGTRLSIL.

The V call is TRBV7-2, the J call TRBJ2-1; 11 bases align to TRBD2. Germline V gives CDR1 SGHTA, CDR2 FQGNSA. CDR3 length equals 15 residues. The ends lost 3 bases at V and 3 bases at J; junction bases unmatched: 1. CDR3 coding DNA: TGTGCCAGCAGCTTCGGGACTAGCGGCTACAATGAGCAGTTCTTC. Translated: CASSFGTSGYNEQFF.

The chain employs TRBV5-4 and TRBJ2-7, with D perhaps matching TRBD1 (5 bases). Germline V gene lookup returns CDR1 SGHNT and CDR2 YYREEE (reference sequence). The CDR3 runs 13 residues. Trimming shortened V by 4 bases and J by 6 bases, and 14 bases separated the two germline ends. CDR3 region: CASSQAQALEQYF. The CDR3 DNA follows: TGTGCCAGCAGCCAAGCACAGGCCCTCGAGCAGTACTTC.

The sample holds a few counts of this clone. V usage is TRBV7-8 and J usage is TRBJ1-2, with D unclear. Germline V gene data show CDR1 as SGHVS and CDR2 as FQNEAQ. This CDR3 contains 12 residues. V shed 1 base and J shed 5 bases, with 5 bases lying between them. In DNA, the CDR3 is TGTGCCAGCAGCTTAGGAGGGTATGGCTACACCTTC. It yields the protein CASSLGGYGYTF. Variable domain in full (rest from reference TRBV7-8 and TRBJ1-2): GAGVSQSPRYKVAKRGQDVALRCDPISGHVSLFWYQQALGQGPEFLTYFQNEAQLDKSGLPSDRFFAERPEGSVSTLKIQRTQQEDSAVYLCASSLGGYGYTFGSGTRLTVV.

The V call is TRBV7-2, the J call TRBJ1-2, with 12 positions matching TRBD1. With V trimmed by 3 bases and J by 8 bases, 10 bases remained unmatched. The germline V gene has CDR1 SGHTA and CDR2 FQGNSA. The CDR3 spans 16 residues. In DNA, the CDR3 is TGTGCCAGCAGCTTGGGGACAGGGGGCTCGAGCTTCGGCTACACCTTC. This codes for CASSLGTGGSSFGYTF.

CDR3 sequence: CASRDTSSGNTIYF. The CDR3 DNA reads TGTGCCAGCCGGGACACGAGCTCTGGAAACACCATATATTTT. The chain links TRBV28 to TRBJ1-3; D is possibly TRBD1 (6 bases). V lost 8 bases and J 0 bases, leaving 11 bases between the germline ends. The CDR3 consists of 14 residues. Looked up from germline, CDR1 is MDHEN and CDR2 is SYDVKM.

The chain joins TRBV7-9 to TRBJ2-1, with 10 bases matching TRBD1. The CDR3 runs to 17 residues. CDR1 is SEHNR, CDR2 FQNEAQ, per germline (reference sequence). Trimming removed 5 bases from V and 6 bases from J; junction bases left unmatched: 13. Here the CDR3 DNA reads TGTGCCAGCAGCCCCCTCGCATCCGGGACAGGGGTCAATGAGCAGTTCTTC. This sequence encodes CASSPLASGTGVNEQFF.

This clone is a singleton in its sample. The V gene is TRBV6-1, the J gene TRBJ2-1; 8 positions match TRBD1. The ends lost 6 bases at V and 7 bases at J; junction bases unmatched: 8. The CDR3 is 14 amino acids. Germline values: CDR1 MNHNS, CDR2 SASEGT. The CDR3 coding sequence is TGTGCCAGCAGGCCCCGGACAGGGCAGAATGAGCAGTTCTTC. Its protein is CASRPRTGQNEQFF.

The V and J genes are TRBV7-2 and TRBJ2-6; D unresolved. The CDR3 is made up of 15 amino acids. Germline V CDR1 and CDR2: SGHTA, FQGNSA. Trimming cost V 5 bases and J 0 bases, with 8 bases left between them. DNA for the CDR3: TGTGCCAGCAGCCGCCTTAGCTCTGGGGCCAACGTCCTGACTTTC. This encodes CASSRLSSGANVLTF.

CDR3: CASSGDSLGAKNIQYF. In nucleotides, the CDR3 is TGTGCCAGCAGCGGGGACAGCCTGGGGGCCAAAAACATTCAGTACTTC. The chain has TRBV7-9 and TRBJ2-4, with 7 positions matching TRBD1. Germline trimming cut 5 bases from V and 1 base from J; bases unmatched to any gene: 8. In germline, CDR1 is SEHNR, CDR2 FQNEAQ (reference sequence). The CDR3 is made up of 16 amino acids.

The rearrangement uses TRBV5-1 and TRBJ1-1, with 7 nucleotides matching TRBD1. The V gene end was trimmed by 4 bases and the J gene end by 7 bases; junction bases not matched to a gene: 13. Germline CDR1 SGHRS, CDR2 YFSETQ. The CDR3 sequence is 15 residues long. CDR3 DNA sequence: TGCGCCAGCAGCGGCGGACAGGCGATAATTGGTGAAGCTTTCTTT. Translation gives CASSGGQAIIGEAFF.

The CDR3 region has the DNA TGCGCCAGCAGCTTTGGGACATGGGACACCGGGGAGCTGTTTTTT. Translating it yields CASSFGTWDTGELFF. This chain links TRBV5-1 with TRBJ2-2, with D tentatively TRBD1 (6 bases). Germline V gene data show CDR1 as SGHRS and CDR2 as YFSETQ. This CDR3 is built from 15 residues. V lost 2 bases, J lost 3 bases, and 11 bases lay in between.

The V and J genes are TRBV13 and TRBJ2-4; maybe TRBD2 (5 bases). This CDR3 is 15 amino acids long. Trimming cost V 6 bases and J 0 bases, with 12 bases left between them. Germline CDR1 and CDR2: PRHDT and FYEKMQ (reference sequence). The DNA of the CDR3 is TGTGCCAGCAGTTCCTACCTAGCAGCCAAAAACATTCAGTACTTC. Amino acid sequence: CASSSYLAAKNIQYF.

The chain employs TRBV6-5 and TRBJ1-3; possibly TRBD1 for D (6 bases). Trimming stripped 3 bases from V and 0 bases from J, with 12 bases between. This CDR3 has 16 residues. The germline V gene encodes CDR1 MNHEY and CDR2 SVGAGI. The DNA for the CDR3 is TGTGCCAGCAGTTATAACAGGGCCGGCTCTGGAAACACCATATATTTT. Protein: CASSYNRAGSGNTIYF.

This clone was observed a few times. The J gene is TRBJ2-1, the V gene TRBV29-1, with TRBD2 matching 9 bases. The CDR3 contains 13 residues. CDR1 SQVTM and CDR2 ANQGSEA come from the germline V gene. J was trimmed by 5 bases and V by 7 bases; bases with no gene match: 6. The CDR3 DNA reads as TGCAGCGCCCTAGCGGGACTACACAATGAGCAGTTCTTC. This encodes CSALAGLHNEQFF.

The J gene is TRBJ2-5, the V gene TRBV6-1; D is unclear. CDR1 and CDR2 (germline): MNHNS, SASEGT. This CDR3 comprises 11 residues. Trimming removed 6 bases at V and 5 bases at J, with 7 bases between. The DNA for the CDR3 is TGTGCCAGCAGCTTTTTGGAGACCCAGTACTTC. It yields the protein CASSFLETQYF.

V usage is TRBV4-2 and J usage is TRBJ2-4, with TRBD2 matching over 8 bases. CDR1 is LGHNA and CDR2 is YNFKEQ in the germline V gene. The CDR3 covers 19 residues. The V segment lost 0 bases and the J segment 0 bases; nucleotides outside the gene matches: 10. Written as DNA, the CDR3 is TGTGCCAGCAGCCAAGATCGGAGCGGGGGACGAGAAGCCAAAAACATTCAGTACTTC. Its translation is CASSQDRSGGREAKNIQYF.

The rearrangement links TRBV9 to TRBJ2-2; TRBD2 agrees at 11 bases. The CDR3 runs 19 residues. Germline CDR1 SGDLS, CDR2 YYNGEE. The V and J ends lost 0 bases and 2 bases, in that order; junction bases with no gene match: 9. The CDR3 is CASSVAISGLAANTGELFF. The CDR3 nucleotides read TGTGCCAGCAGCGTAGCTATATCGGGACTAGCGGCTAACACCGGGGAGCTGTTTTTT.